This record concerns one TCR beta chain sequence. The assay was immunoSEQ multiplex PCR, and TCRdb's table has in-frame clones only and misses some. The sample consists of about 160,000 clones, approximately 77% of them appearing once. This sample was taken from a study of blood T cell repertoires in COVID-19. Across the study: COVID-19 samples from acute and convalescent phases originated in the United States, Italy and Spain.

This CDR3 is built from 15 residues. This clonotype originated in a woman aged 80 or over with active or convalescent COVID-19. The chain links TRBV21-1 to TRBJ1-5; no check of the table's D call, TRBD1, against the DNA was made. TRBV21-1 is reported as a pseudogene. The sequenced sample consisted of peripheral blood. The CDR3, as DNA: TGTGCCAGCAGCAAGAAGGACAGGGGAGCGCAGCCCCAGCATTTT. Protein sequence: CASSKKDRGAQPQHF.